This is a list of T cell receptor beta chains from one sample in a study of T cells in localized non-small cell lung cancer. TCRdb's copy holds only in-frame clones and misses some; the assay was immunoSEQ multiplex PCR. The table lists roughly 70,000 clones, about 90% of them singletons. Here the sequenced sample was peripheral blood, taken before any cancer treatment. The receptor set was obtained from a male donor aged 60 or older with stage III squamous cell lung carcinoma. Each CDR3 is given with its conserved first and last residue. The D gene is left open where the match is weak. The size field is filled for only some rows; it gives once, few, many or a size class.

D: .
V: TRBV6-5
size: .
J: TRBJ2-2
DNA: TGTGCCAGCAAATCGGTAAACACCGGGGAGCTGTTTTTT
CDR3: CASKSVNTGELFF

D: .
V: TRBV18
size: .
J: TRBJ2-6
DNA: TGTGCCAGCTCACCACGAGCAGGGAGAGTGTCTGGGGCCAACGTCCTGACTTTC
CDR3: CASSPRAGRVSGANVLTF

D: .
V: TRBV29-1
size: .
J: TRBJ1-2
DNA: TGCAGCGTCCAGGACCCGACAAGTAACTATGGCTACACCTTC
CDR3: CSVQDPTSNYGYTF

D: TRBD1
V: TRBV14
size: .
J: TRBJ2-2
DNA: TGTGCCAGCAGCCTCGAACCGGGACAGGTCTCAGCCGGGGAGCTGTTTTTT
CDR3: CASSLEPGQVSAGELFF

D: TRBD1
V: TRBV11-2
size: .
J: TRBJ1-2
DNA: TGTGCCAGCAGCGGCCGGGACAGGGGGCGTGCTGGCTACACCTTC
CDR3: CASSGRDRGRAGYTF

D: .
V: TRBV5-5
size: .
J: TRBJ2-5
DNA: TGTGCCAGCAGCTTGGTTGGTGGTCAAGAGACCCAGTACTTC
CDR3: CASSLVGGQETQYF

D: TRBD2
V: TRBV4-2
size: .
J: TRBJ2-3
DNA: TGTGCCAGCAGCCATAGCGGGGGGGTGACAGATACGCAGTATTTT
CDR3: CASSHSGGVTDTQYF

D: .
V: TRBV19
size: .
J: TRBJ1-1
DNA: TGTGCCAGTAACTCCCGGCGAAACACTGAAGCTTTCTTT
CDR3: CASNSRRNTEAFF

D: TRBD2
V: TRBV6-6
size: .
J: TRBJ2-4
DNA: TGTGCCAGCAGTCGGGAGGGTAACCTGAACATTCAGTACTTC
CDR3: CASSREGNLNIQYF

D: TRBD2
V: TRBV6-5
size: .
J: TRBJ2-1
DNA: TGTGCCAGCAGTTACCCCCGGGGAGGGGATGGTGAGCAGTTCTTC
CDR3: CASSYPRGGDGEQFF

D: .
V: TRBV11-3
size: .
J: TRBJ1-1
DNA: TGTGCCAGCAGCTCCAGGTCAAAGCCCGCGGAAGCTTTCTTT
CDR3: CASSSRSKPAEAFF

D: .
V: TRBV29-1
size: .
J: TRBJ2-3
DNA: TGCAGCGTTGGGGCAGTCACAGATACGCAGTATTTT
CDR3: CSVGAVTDTQYF

D: .
V: TRBV11-2
size: .
J: TRBJ2-5
DNA: TGTGCCAGCAGCTTAAACGGCCGGGACCAAGAGACCCAGTACTTC
CDR3: CASSLNGRDQETQYF

D: .
V: TRBV2
size: once
J: TRBJ1-5
DNA: TGTGCCAGCAATCGGGGATATAGCAATCAGCCCCAGCATTTT
CDR3: CASNRGYSNQPQHF

D: .
V: TRBV7-8
size: .
J: TRBJ1-5
DNA: TGTGCCAGCAGCTCGCAGGGTTCCATTAGCAATCAGCCCCAGCATTTT
CDR3: CASSSQGSISNQPQHF

D: TRBD1
V: TRBV5-5
size: .
J: TRBJ2-5
DNA: TGTGCCAGCAGCTTTGTACAGGGGGGAGAGACCCAGTACTTC
CDR3: CASSFVQGGETQYF

D: .
V: TRBV5-4
size: .
J: TRBJ1-1
DNA: TGTGCCAGCAGCCTGGGGGGATGGGACACTGAAGCTTTCTTT
CDR3: CASSLGGWDTEAFF

D: .
V: TRBV5-1
size: .
J: TRBJ2-7
DNA: TGCGCCAGCAGCTTTCAGGGTACGGTACAGGACGAGCAGTACTTC
CDR3: CASSFQGTVQDEQYF

D: .
V: TRBV5-1
size: .
J: TRBJ2-1
DNA: TGCGCCAGTAGCACCGGGGAGGTCGTGCAGTTCTTC
CDR3: CASSTGEVVQFF

D: .
V: TRBV7-6
size: .
J: TRBJ2-2
DNA: TGTGCCAGCAGCTTAGGAGGGGTTCTGGCCGGGGAGCTGTTTTTT
CDR3: CASSLGGVLAGELFF

D: TRBD2
V: TRBV11-1
size: .
J: TRBJ2-3
DNA: TGTGCCAGCAGCTTTGCAGGGACTAGCGGGGCGATGGCGCAGTATTTT
CDR3: CASSFAGTSGAMAQYF

D: .
V: TRBV6-5
size: .
J: TRBJ2-3
DNA: TGTGCCAGCAAGAGGGGAAAGGGGGCAGATACGCAGTATTTT
CDR3: CASKRGKGADTQYF

D: TRBD2
V: TRBV19
size: once
J: TRBJ2-3
DNA: TGTGCCAGTAGTCCAGTGGCGGGGGGGATAACAGATACGCAGTATTTT
CDR3: CASSPVAGGITDTQYF

D: .
V: TRBV6-6
size: few
J: TRBJ1-5
DNA: TGTGCCAGCAGAGCCGGGACGGATAGCAATCAGCCCCAGCATTTT
CDR3: CASRAGTDSNQPQHF

D: .
V: TRBV19
size: .
J: TRBJ2-2
DNA: TGTGCCAGTAGTAGGAAGTTCGGCACCGGGGAGCTGTTTTTT
CDR3: CASSRKFGTGELFF

D: TRBD1
V: TRBV9
size: .
J: TRBJ1-2
DNA: TGTGCCAGCAGCACAGGGACAGGGGGTAATGGCTACACCTTC
CDR3: CASSTGTGGNGYTF

D: .
V: TRBV4-1
size: .
J: TRBJ1-5
DNA: TGCGCCAGCAGCCAAGGGGGTGGGACAAACAATCAGCCCCAGCATTTT
CDR3: CASSQGGGTNNQPQHF

D: TRBD2
V: TRBV5-1
size: .
J: TRBJ2-2
DNA: TGCGCCAGCAGCTTTTGGGCGGGGGGCCGACAGAACACCGGGGAGCTGTTTTTT
CDR3: CASSFWAGGRQNTGELFF

D: TRBD2
V: TRBV5-1
size: .
J: TRBJ2-7
DNA: TGCGCCAGCAGCCCGGGGGAGGTAGCGGGGCGCTCCTACGAGCAGTACTTC
CDR3: CASSPGEVAGRSYEQYF

D: .
V: TRBV11-3
size: .
J: TRBJ2-1
DNA: TGTGCCAGCAGCTTCGGGGGGCAAACCTACAATGAGCAGTTCTTC
CDR3: CASSFGGQTYNEQFF

D: .
V: TRBV9
size: .
J: TRBJ1-2
DNA: TGTGCCAGCAGCCCACCCCGAGGTTCAGGTGGCTACACCTTC
CDR3: CASSPPRGSGGYTF

D: TRBD1
V: TRBV19
size: .
J: TRBJ2-1
DNA: TGTGCCAGTAGTCCGGACAGGGAAGCGTATCATGAGCAGTTCTTC
CDR3: CASSPDREAYHEQFF

D: .
V: TRBV6-5
size: once
J: TRBJ1-1
DNA: TGTGCCAGCAGGGGATCAAGTTGGACTGAAGCTTTCTTT
CDR3: CASRGSSWTEAFF

D: .
V: TRBV15
size: .
J: TRBJ1-2
DNA: TGTGCCACCAGCAGAAACAGGCCTAACTATGGCTACACCTTC
CDR3: CATSRNRPNYGYTF

D: TRBD1
V: TRBV5-4
size: .
J: TRBJ1-2
DNA: TGTGCCAGCAGCTTGGTGAGGGGGCCGGATGGCTACACCTTC
CDR3: CASSLVRGPDGYTF

D: .
V: TRBV2
size: .
J: TRBJ1-6
DNA: TGTGCCAGCATCACCGGGGGGACATACATCTCACCCCTCCACTTT
CDR3: CASITGGTYISPLHF

D: TRBD2
V: TRBV4-2
size: .
J: TRBJ2-1
DNA: TGTGCCAGCAGCCATGACAGCGGGGCTGGGAATGAGCAGTTCTTC
CDR3: CASSHDSGAGNEQFF

D: TRBD1
V: TRBV30
size: .
J: TRBJ1-2
DNA: TGTGCCTGGAGCCAGGGGGCGGGCTATGGCTACACCTTC
CDR3: CAWSQGAGYGYTF

D: .
V: TRBV6-1
size: .
J: TRBJ1-4
DNA: TGTGCCAGCAGTGTAGGACGGATGACTAATGAAAAACTGTTTTTT
CDR3: CASSVGRMTNEKLFF

D: TRBD1
V: TRBV9
size: once
J: TRBJ2-2
DNA: TGTGCCAGCAGCGAGGTGGACAGGGTCACCGGGGAGCTGTTTTTT
CDR3: CASSEVDRVTGELFF